The clone carrying this TCR beta chain was counted a few times. V lost 7 bases and J lost 4; bases outside the gene matches: 13. The CDR3 runs 16 residues. CDR1 is SNHLY, CDR2 FYNNEI, per germline. The data stem from a study of CD8+ T cells in alopecia areata. Extracted RNA was reverse transcribed into cDNA, the sequencing template. Only in-frame clones appear in the TCRdb table, and some are missing; sequencing was by immunoSEQ multiplex PCR. The repertoire holds about 150,000 clones, 45% to 60% seen once, with roughly 15% in the top ten. Treatment: oral pan-JAK inhibitor, 5-10 mg twice daily. The V call is TRBV2, the J call TRBJ2-4, with 7 bases matching TRBD1. The sequenced sample was CD8+ T cells sorted from blood, obtained at week 4, from a patient treated with tofacitinib. The TCR comes from a human donor with alopecia areata. This CDR3 is CASNPITGTAKNIQYF. The CDR3, as DNA: TGTGCCAGCAACCCCATTACCGGGACAGCGAAAAACATTCAGTACTTC.